In its sample, the clone carrying this TCR beta chain was seen a few times. Its antigen is not known. This CDR3 comprises 15 residues. Per germline, CDR1 MNHEY and CDR2 SVGAGI. V lost 5 bases and J lost 5; bases outside the gene matches: 7. Sequenced by immunoSEQ multiplex PCR; TCRdb stores in-frame clones only, minus some. The table has around 140,000 clones, 85% to 95% seen once; the top ten hold over 7.5%. This sample stems from a study of T cell responses to AZD1222 COVID-19 vaccine. Study summary: The study pooled second doses at about 4 or about 12 weeks.

Study results and caveats: Spike regions recognized by vaccine-associated CD4 TCRs spanned the protein, led by 160-218 and 743-854.

The receptor was isolated from an adult in good health. The rearrangement joins TRBV6-5 to TRBJ1-4; 8 bases map to TRBD1. Sequencing used peripheral blood, obtained on day 0 of AZD1222 vaccination. CDR3 sequence reads: CASSLGTGGNEKLFF. In DNA, the CDR3 is TGTGCCAGCAGTCTAGGGACAGGCGGAAATGAAAAACTGTTTTTT.